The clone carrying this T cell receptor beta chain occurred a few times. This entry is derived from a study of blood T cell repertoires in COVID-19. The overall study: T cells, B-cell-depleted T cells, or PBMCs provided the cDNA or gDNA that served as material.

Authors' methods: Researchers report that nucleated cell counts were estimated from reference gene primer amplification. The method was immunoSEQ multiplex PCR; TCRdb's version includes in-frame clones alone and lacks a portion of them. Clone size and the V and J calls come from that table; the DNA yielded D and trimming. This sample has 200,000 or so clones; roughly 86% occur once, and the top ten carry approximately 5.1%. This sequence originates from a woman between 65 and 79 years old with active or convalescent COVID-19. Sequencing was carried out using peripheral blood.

This CDR3 is CASSRTGGRYEAFF. CDR3 in DNA: TGTGCCAGCAGCCGGACAGGGGGCCGTTATGAAGCTTTCTTT. The V call is TRBV5-5, the J call TRBJ1-1, with 11 positions matching TRBD1. The trim removed 4 bases at V and 7 bases at J, leaving 6 bases unmatched. The CDR3 has 14 amino acids. Germline lookup yields CDR1 SGHKS and CDR2 YYEKEE (reference sequence). Filled out from reference TRBV5-5 and TRBJ1-1, the complete variable domain reads DAGVTQSPTHLIKTRGQQVTLRCSPISGHKSVSWYQQVLGQGPQFIFQYYEKEERGRGNFPDRFSARQFPNYSSELNVNALLLGDSALYLCASSRTGGRYEAFFGQGTRLTVV.